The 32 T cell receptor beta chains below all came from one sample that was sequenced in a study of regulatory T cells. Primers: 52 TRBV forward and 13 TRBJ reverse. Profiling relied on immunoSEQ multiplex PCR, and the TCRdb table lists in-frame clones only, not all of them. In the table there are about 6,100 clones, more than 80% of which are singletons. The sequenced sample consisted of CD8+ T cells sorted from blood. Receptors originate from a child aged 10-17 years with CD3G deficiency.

In nucleotides, the CDR3 is TGTGCCAGCACCCGGGATCTTGAAGAGGATACGCAGTATTTT. Residues: CASTRDLEEDTQYF. The chain has TRBV11-3 and TRBJ2-3, with D perhaps TRBD2 (5 bases). The germline gives CDR1 SGHNT, CDR2 YENEEA. This CDR3 is 14 amino acids long. V lost 7 bases, J lost 6 bases, and 17 bases lay in between.

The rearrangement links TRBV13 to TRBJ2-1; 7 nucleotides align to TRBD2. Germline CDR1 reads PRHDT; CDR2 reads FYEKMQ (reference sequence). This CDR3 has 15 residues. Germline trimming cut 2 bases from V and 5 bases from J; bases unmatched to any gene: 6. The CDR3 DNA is TGTGCCAGCAGCTTAAGGACTAGTAACGACAATGAGCAGTTCTTC. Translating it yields CASSLRTSNDNEQFF.

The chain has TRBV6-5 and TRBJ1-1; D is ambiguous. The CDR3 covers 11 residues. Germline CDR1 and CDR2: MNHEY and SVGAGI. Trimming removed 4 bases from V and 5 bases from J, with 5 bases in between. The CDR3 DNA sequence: TGTGCCAGCAGTTCGTGGACTGAAGCTTTCTTT. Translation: CASSSWTEAFF.

CDR3 protein: CASRDLAGGYNEQFF. The CDR3 nucleotides are TGCGCCAGCAGGGATTTAGCGGGAGGCTACAATGAGCAGTTCTTC. The gene calls are TRBV5-1 and TRBJ2-1; TRBD2 aligns across 10 bases. CDR3 length: 15 residues. The germline V gene encodes CDR1 SGHRS and CDR2 YFSETQ. With V trimmed by 5 bases and J by 3 bases, 5 bases remained unmatched.

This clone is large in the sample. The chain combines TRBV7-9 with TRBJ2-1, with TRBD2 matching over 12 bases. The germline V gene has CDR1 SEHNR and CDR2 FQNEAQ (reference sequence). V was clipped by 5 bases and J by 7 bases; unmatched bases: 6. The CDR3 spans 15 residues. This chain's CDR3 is CASSHGTSGLNEQFF. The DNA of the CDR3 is TGTGCCAGCAGCCATGGGACTAGCGGGCTAAATGAGCAGTTCTTC. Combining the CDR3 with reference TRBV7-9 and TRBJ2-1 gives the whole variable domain DTGVSQNPRHKITKRGQNVTFRCDPISEHNRLYWYRQTLGQGPEFLTYFQNEAQLEKSRLLSDRFSAERPKGSFSTLEIQRTEQGDSAMYLCASSHGTSGLNEQFFGPGTRLTVL.

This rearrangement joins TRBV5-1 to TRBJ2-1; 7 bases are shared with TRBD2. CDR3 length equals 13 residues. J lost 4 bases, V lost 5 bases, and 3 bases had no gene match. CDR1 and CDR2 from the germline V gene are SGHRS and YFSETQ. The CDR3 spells CASRLAPYNEQFF. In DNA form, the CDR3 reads TGCGCCAGCAGACTAGCGCCTTACAATGAGCAGTTCTTC.

CDR3 loop: CASSAGSEQYF. DNA for the CDR3: TGCGCCAGCAGTGCGGGTTCCGAGCAGTACTTC. The V gene is TRBV23-1, the J gene TRBJ2-7, with D possibly matching TRBD2 (5 bases). TRBV23-1 is annotated as an ORF whose role is uncertain. Trimming cost V 5 bases and J 6 bases, with 8 bases left between them. The CDR3 is made up of 11 amino acids.

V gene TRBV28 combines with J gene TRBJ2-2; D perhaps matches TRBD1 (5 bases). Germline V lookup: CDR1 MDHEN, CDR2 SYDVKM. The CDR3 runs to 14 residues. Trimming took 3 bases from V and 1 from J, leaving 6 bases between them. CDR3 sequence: CASSFGQNTGELFF. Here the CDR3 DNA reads TGTGCCAGCAGTTTCGGACAGAACACCGGGGAGCTGTTTTTT.

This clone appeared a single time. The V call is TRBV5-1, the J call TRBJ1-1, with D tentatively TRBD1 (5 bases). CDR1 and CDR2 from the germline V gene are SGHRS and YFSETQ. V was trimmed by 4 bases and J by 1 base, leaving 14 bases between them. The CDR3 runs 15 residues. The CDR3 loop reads CASSPDGGGNTEAFF. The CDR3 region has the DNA TGCGCCAGCAGCCCGGACGGGGGAGGGAACACTGAAGCTTTCTTT.

The CDR3, as DNA: TGTGCCAGCAGCTTAGAAATTCCGGGAGAACAGTTCTTC. This codes for CASSLEIPGEQFF. V is TRBV7-2 and J is TRBJ2-1; TRBD2 might be the D (6 bases). The length of the CDR3 is 13 residues. Germline V gene lookup returns CDR1 SGHTA and CDR2 FQGNSA. Trimming shortened V by 1 base and J by 13 bases, and 14 bases separated the two germline ends. The full variable domain, its missing parts supplied by reference TRBV7-2 and TRBJ2-1, is GAGVSQSPSNKVTEKGKDVELRCDPISGHTALYWYRQSLGQGLEFLIYFQGNSAPDKSGLPSDRFSAERTGGSVSTLTIQRTQQEDSAVYLCASSLEIPGEQFFGPGTRLTVL.

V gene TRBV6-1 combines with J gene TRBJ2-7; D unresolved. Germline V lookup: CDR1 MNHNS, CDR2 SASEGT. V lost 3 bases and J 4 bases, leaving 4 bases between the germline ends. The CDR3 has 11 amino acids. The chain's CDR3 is CASSDIYEQYF. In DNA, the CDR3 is TGTGCCAGCAGTGACATTTACGAGCAGTACTTC.

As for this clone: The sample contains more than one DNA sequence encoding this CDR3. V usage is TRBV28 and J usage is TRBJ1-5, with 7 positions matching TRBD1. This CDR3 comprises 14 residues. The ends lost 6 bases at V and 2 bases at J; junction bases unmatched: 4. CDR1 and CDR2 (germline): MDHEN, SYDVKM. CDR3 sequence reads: CASSLTGGNQPQHF. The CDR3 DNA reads TGTGCCAGCAGCCTAACAGGGGGCAATCAGCCCCAGCATTTT.

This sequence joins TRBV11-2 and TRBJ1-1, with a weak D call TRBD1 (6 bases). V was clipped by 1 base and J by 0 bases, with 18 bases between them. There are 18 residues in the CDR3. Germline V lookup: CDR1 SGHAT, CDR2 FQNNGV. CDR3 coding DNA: TGTGCCAGCAGCTTAGGAGGGCGTGGGCAGGGGATGAACACTGAAGCTTTCTTT. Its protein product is CASSLGGRGQGMNTEAFF.

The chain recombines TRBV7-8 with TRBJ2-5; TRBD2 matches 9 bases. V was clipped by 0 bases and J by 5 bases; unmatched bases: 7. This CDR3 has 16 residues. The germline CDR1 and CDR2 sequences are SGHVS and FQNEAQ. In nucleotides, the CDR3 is TGTGCCAGCAGCTTAGCGGCTAGCGGGAAGGGGGAGACCCAGTACTTC. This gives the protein CASSLAASGKGETQYF.

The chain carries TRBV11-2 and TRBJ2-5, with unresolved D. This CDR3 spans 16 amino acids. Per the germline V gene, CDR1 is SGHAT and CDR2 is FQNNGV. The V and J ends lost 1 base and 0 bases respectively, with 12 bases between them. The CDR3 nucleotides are TGTGCCAGCAGCTTAGGCGGTACTTCGTACCAAGAGACCCAGTACTTC. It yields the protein CASSLGGTSYQETQYF.

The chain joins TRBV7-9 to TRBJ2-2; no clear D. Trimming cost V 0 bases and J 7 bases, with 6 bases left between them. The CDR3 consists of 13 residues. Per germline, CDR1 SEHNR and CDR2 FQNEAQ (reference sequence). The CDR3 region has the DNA TGTGCCAGCAGCTTAGCGAGTGGCGGGGAGCTGTTTTTT. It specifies CASSLASGGELFF.

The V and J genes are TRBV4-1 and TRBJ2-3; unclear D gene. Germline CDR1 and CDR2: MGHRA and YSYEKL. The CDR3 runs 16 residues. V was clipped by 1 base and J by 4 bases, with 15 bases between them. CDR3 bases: TGCGCCAGCAGCCAAGGGGCGTTTCTTGGAGCAGATACGCAGTATTTT. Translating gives CASSQGAFLGADTQYF.

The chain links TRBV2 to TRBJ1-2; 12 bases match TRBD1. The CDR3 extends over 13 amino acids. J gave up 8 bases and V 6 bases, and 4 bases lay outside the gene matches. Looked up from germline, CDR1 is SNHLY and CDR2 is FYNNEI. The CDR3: CASRGQGAPGYTF. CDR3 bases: TGTGCCAGCAGGGGACAGGGGGCGCCGGGCTACACCTTC.

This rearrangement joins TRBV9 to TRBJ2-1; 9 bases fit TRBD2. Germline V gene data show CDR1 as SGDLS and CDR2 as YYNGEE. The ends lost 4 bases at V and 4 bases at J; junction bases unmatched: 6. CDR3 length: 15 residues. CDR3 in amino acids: CASSPSGRLYNEQFF. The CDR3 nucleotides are TGTGCCAGCAGCCCAAGCGGGAGGCTTTACAATGAGCAGTTCTTC.

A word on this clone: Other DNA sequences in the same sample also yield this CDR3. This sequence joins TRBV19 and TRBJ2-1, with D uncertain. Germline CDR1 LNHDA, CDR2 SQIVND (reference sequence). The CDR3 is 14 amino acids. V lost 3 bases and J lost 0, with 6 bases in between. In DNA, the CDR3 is TGTGCCAGTAGTATTGGGTCCTCCTACAATGAGCAGTTCTTC. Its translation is CASSIGSSYNEQFF.

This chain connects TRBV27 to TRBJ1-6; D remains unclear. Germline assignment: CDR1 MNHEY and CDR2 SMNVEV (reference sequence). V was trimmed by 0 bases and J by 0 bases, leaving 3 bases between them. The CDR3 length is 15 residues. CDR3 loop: CASSLSSSYNSPLHF. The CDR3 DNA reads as TGTGCCAGCAGTTTATCGAGCTCCTATAATTCACCCCTCCACTTT.

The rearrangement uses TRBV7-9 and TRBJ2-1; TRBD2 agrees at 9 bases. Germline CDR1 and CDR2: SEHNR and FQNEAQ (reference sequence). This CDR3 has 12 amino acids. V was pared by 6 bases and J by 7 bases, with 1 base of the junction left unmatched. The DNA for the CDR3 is TGTGCCAGCAGTGGACTAGCGAATGAGCAGTTCTTC. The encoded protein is CASSGLANEQFF.

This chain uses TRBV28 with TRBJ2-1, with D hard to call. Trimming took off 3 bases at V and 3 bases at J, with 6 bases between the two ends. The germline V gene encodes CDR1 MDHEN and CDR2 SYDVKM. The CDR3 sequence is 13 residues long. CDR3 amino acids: CASSFNHYNEQFF. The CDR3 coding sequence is TGTGCCAGCAGTTTTAACCACTACAATGAGCAGTTCTTC.

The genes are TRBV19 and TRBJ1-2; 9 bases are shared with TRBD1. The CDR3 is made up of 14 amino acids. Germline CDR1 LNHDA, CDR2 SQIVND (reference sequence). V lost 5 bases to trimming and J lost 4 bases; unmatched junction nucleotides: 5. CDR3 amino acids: CASSGGTGPYGYTF. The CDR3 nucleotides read TGTGCCAGTAGTGGAGGGACAGGGCCCTATGGCTACACCTTC.

This CDR3 is CASSRSGLAGLEQFF. The DNA for the CDR3 is TGTGCCAGCAGCCGGAGCGGACTAGCGGGATTGGAGCAGTTCTTC. The rearrangement links TRBV27 to TRBJ2-1; 12 positions agree with TRBD2. The CDR3 covers 15 residues. Trimming removed 6 bases from V and 10 bases from J; junction bases left unmatched: 10. The germline V gene encodes CDR1 MNHEY and CDR2 SMNVEV (reference sequence).

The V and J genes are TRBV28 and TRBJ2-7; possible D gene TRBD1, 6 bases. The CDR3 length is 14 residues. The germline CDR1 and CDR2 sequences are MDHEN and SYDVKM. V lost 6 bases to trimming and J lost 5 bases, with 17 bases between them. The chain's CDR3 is CASSPTGISHEQYF. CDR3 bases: TGTGCCAGCAGCCCTACAGGGATCAGCCACGAGCAGTACTTC.

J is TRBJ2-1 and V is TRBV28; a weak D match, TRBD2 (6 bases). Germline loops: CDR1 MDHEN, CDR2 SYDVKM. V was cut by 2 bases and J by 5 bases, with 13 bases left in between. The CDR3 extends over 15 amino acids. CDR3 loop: CASSLGLAINNEQFF. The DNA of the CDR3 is TGTGCCAGCAGTTTAGGGCTAGCGATCAACAATGAGCAGTTCTTC.

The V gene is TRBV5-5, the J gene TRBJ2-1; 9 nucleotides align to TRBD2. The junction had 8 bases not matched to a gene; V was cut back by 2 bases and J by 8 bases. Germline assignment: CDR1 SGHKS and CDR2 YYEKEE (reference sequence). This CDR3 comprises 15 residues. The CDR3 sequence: CASSLANSGSDEQFF. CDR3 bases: TGTGCCAGCAGCTTAGCGAATAGCGGGAGCGATGAGCAGTTCTTC.

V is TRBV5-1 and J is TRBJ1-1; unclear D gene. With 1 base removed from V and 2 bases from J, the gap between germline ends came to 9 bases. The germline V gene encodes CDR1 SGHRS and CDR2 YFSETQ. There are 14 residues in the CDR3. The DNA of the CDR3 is TGCGCCAGCAGCTTGAAACCTGCTAACACTGAAGCTTTCTTT. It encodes CASSLKPANTEAFF.

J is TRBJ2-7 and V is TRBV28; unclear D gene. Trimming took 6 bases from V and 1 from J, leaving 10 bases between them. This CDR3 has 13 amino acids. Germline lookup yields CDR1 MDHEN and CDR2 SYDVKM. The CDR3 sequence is CASSPGLSYEQYF. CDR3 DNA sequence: TGTGCCAGCAGCCCGGGCCTGTCCTACGAGCAGTACTTC. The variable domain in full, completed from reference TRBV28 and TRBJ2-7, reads DVKVTQSSRYLVKRTGEKVFLECVQDMDHENMFWYRQDPGLGLRLIYFSYDVKMKEKGDIPEGYSVSREKKERFSLILESASTNQTSMYLCASSPGLSYEQYFGPGTRLTVT.

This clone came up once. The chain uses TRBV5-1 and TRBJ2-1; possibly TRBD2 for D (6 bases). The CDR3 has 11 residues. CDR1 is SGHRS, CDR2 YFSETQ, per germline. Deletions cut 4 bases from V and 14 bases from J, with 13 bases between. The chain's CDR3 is CASSGGAGKFF. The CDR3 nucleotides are TGCGCCAGCAGCGGCGGGGCAGGGAAGTTCTTC. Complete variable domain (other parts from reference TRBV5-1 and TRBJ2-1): KAGVTQTPRYLIKTRGQQVTLSCSPISGHRSVSWYQQTPGQGLQFLFEYFSETQRNKGNFPGRFSGRQFSNSRSEMNVSTLELGDSALYLCASSGGAGKFFGPGTRLTVL.

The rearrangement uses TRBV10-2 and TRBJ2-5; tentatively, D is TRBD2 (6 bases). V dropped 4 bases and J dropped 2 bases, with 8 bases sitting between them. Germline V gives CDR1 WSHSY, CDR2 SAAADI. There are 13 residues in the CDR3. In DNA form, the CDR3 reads TGCGCCAGCAGTGTGGGGGGACAAGAGACCCAGTACTTC. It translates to CASSVGGQETQYF.